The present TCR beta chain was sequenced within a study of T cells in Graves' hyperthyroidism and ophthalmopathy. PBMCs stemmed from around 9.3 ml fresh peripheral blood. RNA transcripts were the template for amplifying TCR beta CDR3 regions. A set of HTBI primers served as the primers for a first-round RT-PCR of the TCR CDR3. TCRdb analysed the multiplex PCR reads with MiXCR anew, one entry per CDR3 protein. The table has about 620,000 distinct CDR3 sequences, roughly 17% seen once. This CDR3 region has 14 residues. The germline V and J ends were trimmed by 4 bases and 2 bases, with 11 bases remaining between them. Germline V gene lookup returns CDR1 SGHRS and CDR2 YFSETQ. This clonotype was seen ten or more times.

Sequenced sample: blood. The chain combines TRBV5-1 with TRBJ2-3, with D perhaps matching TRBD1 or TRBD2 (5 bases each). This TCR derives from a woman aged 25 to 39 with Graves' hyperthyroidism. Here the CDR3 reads CASSGTGFTDTQYF. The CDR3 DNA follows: TGCGCCAGCAGCGGGACGGGGTTCACAGATACGCAGTATTTT.